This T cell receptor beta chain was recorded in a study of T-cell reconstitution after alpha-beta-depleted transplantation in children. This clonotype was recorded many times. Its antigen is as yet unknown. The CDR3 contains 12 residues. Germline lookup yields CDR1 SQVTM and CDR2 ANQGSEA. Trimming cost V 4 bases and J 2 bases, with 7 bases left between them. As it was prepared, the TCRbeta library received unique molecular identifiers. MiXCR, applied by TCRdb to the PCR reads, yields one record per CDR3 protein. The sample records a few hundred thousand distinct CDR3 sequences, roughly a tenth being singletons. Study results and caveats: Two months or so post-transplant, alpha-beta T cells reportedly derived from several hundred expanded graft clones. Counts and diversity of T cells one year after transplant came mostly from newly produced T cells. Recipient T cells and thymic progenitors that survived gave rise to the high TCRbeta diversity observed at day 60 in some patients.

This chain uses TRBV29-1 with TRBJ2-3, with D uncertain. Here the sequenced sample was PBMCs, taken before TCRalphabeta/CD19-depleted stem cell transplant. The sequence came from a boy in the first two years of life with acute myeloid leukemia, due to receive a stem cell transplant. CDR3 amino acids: CSVVPTTDTQYF. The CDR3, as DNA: TGCAGCGTTGTACCCACCACAGATACGCAGTATTTT.